This T cell receptor (beta chain) came from a study of T cell repertoires in cytomegalovirus infection. Study background: HLA-B-restricted CMV epitopes that are well studied, plus recently identified HLA-C-restricted ones, were used by the study. Public signatures in TCR beta pointed to CMV infection and matching HLA type.

Study results and limitations: There were HLA-C-restricted CMV-specific TCR beta clonotypes dominating the ex vivo response. Carriers of CMV and the relevant HLA type were discriminated by public TCR beta frequency.

This clonotype was observed at least ten times. Its antigen is currently unknown. One entry per CDR3 protein, called by TCRdb with MiXCR from the reads. This sample has more than 20,000 distinct CDR3 sequences, with under 25% found just once. Here the sequenced sample was CD8+ T cells from cultured PBMCs, taken from culture after CMV antigen stimulation. The clonotype was recovered from a human donor in good health (CMV status not recorded). Some clones in this sample may be carry-over from other donors' samples.

DNA of the CDR3: TGTGCCAGCAGCTCCTGGACAGGGGGCTTAGAGACCCAGTACTTC. The encoded protein is CASSSWTGGLETQYF. This chain joins TRBV5-5 and TRBJ2-5, with TRBD1 matching over 11 bases. CDR1 and CDR2 from the germline V gene are SGHKS and YYEKEE (reference sequence). The CDR3 is 15 residues long. Trimming took 3 bases from V and 4 from J; bases not matched to a gene: 5.